The 3 T cell receptor beta chains presented below share a single source sample, sequenced in a study of T cell responses to AZD1222 COVID-19 vaccine. The data were produced by immunoSEQ multiplex PCR, yet TCRdb's version contains in-frame clones alone and is incomplete. The sample lists 65,000 to 85,000 clones, 84% occurring once. The source material was peripheral blood, sampled on day 0 of AZD1222 vaccination. These receptors came from an adult in good health.

The chain joins TRBV28 to TRBJ2-4, with D possibly TRBD2 on 6 matching bases. CDR1 is MDHEN, CDR2 SYDVKM, per germline. The germline V and J ends were trimmed by 3 bases and 6 bases, with 18 bases remaining between them. The CDR3 extends over 16 amino acids. CDR3 coding DNA: TGTGCCAGCAGTTTTGGGGCGGAGGGTGTCGGAAACATTCAGTACTTC. It is translated as CASSFGAEGVGNIQYF.

The chain links TRBV3-1 (or the pseudogene TRBV3-2) to TRBJ2-2, with TRBD1 matching 11 bases. The germline V gene encodes CDR1 LGHDT and CDR2 YNNKEL (reference sequence). V trimming: 3 bases; J trimming: 3 bases; junction bases outside the gene matches: 6. This CDR3 is 17 amino acids long. The CDR3 DNA reads as TGTGCCAGCAGCCATAGCCGGGACAGGGGGTACACCGGGGAGCTGTTTTTT. Translation gives CASSHSRDRGYTGELFF.

This sequence joins TRBV19 and TRBJ2-1; TRBD1 aligns across 7 bases. V lost 6 bases and J lost 0; bases outside the gene matches: 8. Germline V gene sequence: CDR1 LNHDA, CDR2 SQIVND (reference sequence). The CDR3 sequence is 16 residues long. Here the CDR3 DNA reads TGTGCCAGTAGGATACAGGGGACGTACTCCTACAATGAGCAGTTCTTC. It specifies CASRIQGTYSYNEQFF.